This T cell receptor beta chain was identified during a study of blood T cell repertoires in COVID-19. Study in general: Researchers got acute and convalescent COVID-19 samples from the United States, Italy and Spain.

Original processing notes: Counts of nucleated cells, estimated from reference gene primer amplification, were obtained. Repertoires were generated with immunoSEQ multiplex PCR, while TCRdb's copy carries only in-frame clones and drops some. The D gene and trimming were derived from the DNA, and the V and J assignments and clone size from that table. In the table there are under 250,000 clones, around four fifths of which are singletons. Trimming shortened V by 3 bases and J by 3 bases, and 11 bases separated the two germline ends. Germline CDR1 is SGHNT and CDR2 is YENEEA. The CDR3 length is 14 residues.

The chain uses TRBV11-3 and TRBJ1-1; D might be TRBD1 (6 bases). The TCR comes from a woman aged 55 to 70 with active or convalescent COVID-19. Sequenced material: peripheral blood. Written as DNA, the CDR3 is TGTGCCAGCAGCTTCTCGGGGGGGCACACTGAAGCTTTCTTT. Residues: CASSFSGGHTEAFF. The full variable domain, rest sourced from reference TRBV11-3 and TRBJ1-1, is EAGVVQSPRYKIIEKKQPVAFWCNPISGHNTLYWYLQNLGQGPELLIRYENEEAVDDSQLPKDRFSAERLKGVDSTLKIQPAELGDSAVYLCASSFSGGHTEAFFGQGTRLTVV.